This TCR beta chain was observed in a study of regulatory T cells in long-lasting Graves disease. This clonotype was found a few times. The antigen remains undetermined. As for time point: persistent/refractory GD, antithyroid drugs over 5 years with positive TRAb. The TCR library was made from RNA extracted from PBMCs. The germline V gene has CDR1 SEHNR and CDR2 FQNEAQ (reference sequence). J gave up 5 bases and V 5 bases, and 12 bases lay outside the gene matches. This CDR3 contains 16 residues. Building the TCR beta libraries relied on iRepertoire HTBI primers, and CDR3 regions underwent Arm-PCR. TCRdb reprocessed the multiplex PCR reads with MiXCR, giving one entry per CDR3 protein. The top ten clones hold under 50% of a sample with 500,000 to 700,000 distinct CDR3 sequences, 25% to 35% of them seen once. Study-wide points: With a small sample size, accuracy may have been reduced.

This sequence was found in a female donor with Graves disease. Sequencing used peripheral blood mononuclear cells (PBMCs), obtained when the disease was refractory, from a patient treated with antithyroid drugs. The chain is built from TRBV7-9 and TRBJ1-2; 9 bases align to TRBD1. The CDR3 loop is CASSRRTGERVYGYTF. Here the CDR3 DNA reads TGTGCCAGCAGCCGCAGGACAGGGGAGAGAGTGTATGGCTACACCTTC.